This T cell receptor (beta chain) emerged from a study of cytotoxic CD8 clonotypes in ibrutinib-treated CLL. In the case of this clone: The target antigen is unknown.

V was pared by 4 bases and J by 0 bases, with 8 bases between. The CDR3 totals 13 residues. Germline V lookup: CDR1 SQVTM, CDR2 ANQGSEA. Depths of 1 in 200,000 to 1 in 1 million T cells were the sequencing target. The assay was immunoSEQ multiplex PCR, and TCRdb's table has in-frame clones only and misses some. The sample holds about 130,000 clones, approximately 80% seen once. Overall study findings and caveats: Sample timing was unmatched between remission and later-progressing patients; lymph nodes unstudied. Age-matched healthy donor levels were exceeded by baseline clonality, which tracked circulating CD8+ T-cell counts.

The rearrangement joins TRBV29-1 to TRBJ2-3; a possible D gene is TRBD1 (5 bases). This specimen was PBMCs, taken after 24 months of ibrutinib treatment. This receptor was obtained from a human donor with chronic lymphocytic leukemia. CDR3 coding DNA: TGCAGCGTTGTCTCAGGGAGCACAGATACGCAGTATTTT. It is translated as CSVVSGSTDTQYF.